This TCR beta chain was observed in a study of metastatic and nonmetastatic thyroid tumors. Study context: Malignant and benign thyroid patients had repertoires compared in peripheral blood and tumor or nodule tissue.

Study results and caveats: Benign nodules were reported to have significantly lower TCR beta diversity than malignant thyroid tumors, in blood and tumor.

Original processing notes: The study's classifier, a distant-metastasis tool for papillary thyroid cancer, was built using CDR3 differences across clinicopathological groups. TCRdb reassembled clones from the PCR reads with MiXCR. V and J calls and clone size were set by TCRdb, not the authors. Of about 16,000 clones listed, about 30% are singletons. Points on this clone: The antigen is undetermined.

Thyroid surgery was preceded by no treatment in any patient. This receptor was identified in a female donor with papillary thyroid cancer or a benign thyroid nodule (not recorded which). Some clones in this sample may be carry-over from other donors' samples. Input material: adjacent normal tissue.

The CDR3 here is CASSSGQGLSPLHF. CDR3 in DNA: TGCGCCAGCAGTTCGGGACAGGGCCTTTCACCCCTCCACTTT. The V and J genes are TRBV5-1 and TRBJ1-6; 9 bases match TRBD1. This CDR3 spans 14 amino acids. V lost 5 bases to trimming and J lost 9 bases; unmatched junction nucleotides: 6. Germline CDR1 reads SGHRS; CDR2 reads YFSETQ.